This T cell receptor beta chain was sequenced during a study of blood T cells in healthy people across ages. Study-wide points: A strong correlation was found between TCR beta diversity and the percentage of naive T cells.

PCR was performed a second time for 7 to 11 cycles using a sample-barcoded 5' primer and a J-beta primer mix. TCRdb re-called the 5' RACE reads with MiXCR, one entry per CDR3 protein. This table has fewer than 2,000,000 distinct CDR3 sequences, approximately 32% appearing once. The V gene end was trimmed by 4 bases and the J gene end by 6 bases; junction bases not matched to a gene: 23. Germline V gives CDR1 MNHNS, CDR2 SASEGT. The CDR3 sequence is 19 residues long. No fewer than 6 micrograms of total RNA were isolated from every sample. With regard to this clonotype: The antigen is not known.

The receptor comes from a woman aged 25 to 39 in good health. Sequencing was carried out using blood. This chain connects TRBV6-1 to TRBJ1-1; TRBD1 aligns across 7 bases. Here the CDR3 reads CASSARAGGSVSSTPEAFF. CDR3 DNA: TGTGCCAGCAGTGCCCGGGCAGGGGGTAGTGTAAGCTCGACGCCTGAAGCTTTCTTT.